This T cell receptor beta chain stems from a study of T cells in Graves' hyperthyroidism and ophthalmopathy. Amplified regions were TCR beta CDR3 sequences from RNA transcripts. RT-PCR in the first round (using the HTBI primer set) targeted the TCR CDR3. TCRdb processed the multiplex PCR reads anew with MiXCR; each CDR3 protein has one entry. The sample has roughly 570,000 distinct CDR3 sequences; around 14% are singletons. Findings of the study overall: Ophthalmopathy was distinguished from stable hyperthyroidism by 13 V-J signatures.

This clonotype was seen repeatedly, ten times or more. Antigen specificity is unknown. V dropped 3 bases and J dropped 1 base, with 13 bases sitting between them. The germline CDR1 and CDR2 sequences are SEHNR and FQNEAQ (reference sequence). The CDR3 is 15 amino acids. V and J are TRBV7-9 and TRBJ2-7; D is uncertain. The source material was blood. The receptor comes from a woman in her twenties or thirties with Graves' hyperthyroidism. CDR3 protein: CASSFKGLRSYEQYF. The CDR3 DNA is TGTGCCAGCAGCTTTAAGGGTCTTCGTTCCTACGAGCAGTACTTC. Based on the CDR3 plus reference TRBV7-9 and TRBJ2-7, the full variable domain is DTGVSQNPRHKITKRGQNVTFRCDPISEHNRLYWYRQTLGQGPEFLTYFQNEAQLEKSRLLSDRFSAERPKGSFSTLEIQRTEQGDSAMYLCASSFKGLRSYEQYFGPGTRLTVT.